The entry that follows covers one T cell receptor (beta chain) sequence. The target antigen is unknown. This entry is derived from a study of T cells in localized non-small cell lung cancer. General study results and limits: Blood T cell density predicted longer survival; adjacent-lung clonality, shorter. Adjacent lung tissue had a median about 52 of the top 100 clones found in the tumor.

Repertoires were generated with immunoSEQ multiplex PCR, while TCRdb's copy carries only in-frame clones and drops some. The table includes 75,000 to 80,000 clones, 88% detected once. The CDR3 runs 15 residues. In germline, CDR1 is SGHAT, CDR2 FQDESV (reference sequence). Trimming pared 5 bases from V and 0 bases from J, leaving 12 bases between. The chain is built from TRBV11-1 and TRBJ2-3; D remains unclear. The starting material was peripheral blood, obtained before any cancer treatment. This receptor was obtained from a woman aged 35 to 69 with stage I squamous cell lung carcinoma. This CDR3 is CASSLRPGSTDTQYF. In DNA form, the CDR3 reads TGTGCCAGCAGCCTCAGACCCGGAAGCACAGATACGCAGTATTTT.